This passage covers 29 T cell receptor beta chains from one sample sequenced in a study of molecular identifiers for immune sequencing clone quantification. TCRdb called the PCR reads again in MiXCR, with one record for every CDR3 protein. Among about 320,000 distinct CDR3 sequences listed, 24% were seen once. Material for sequencing was naive CD8+ T cells from blood, with Jurkat cell RNA spiked in. Subset indicated: FACS-sorted CD8+CD4-CCR7+CD45RA+ naive T cells. Every receptor here comes from a human donor in good health. Some libraries in this study had Jurkat cell RNA spiked in.

V gene TRBV12-3 or TRBV12-4 combines with J gene TRBJ2-5, with D maybe TRBD1 (5 bases). V was clipped by 5 bases and J by 1 base, with 14 bases between them. The CDR3 length is 15 residues. CDR3 nucleotide sequence: TGTGCCAGCAGTAACTCCCAGGGATCCCAAGAGACCCAGTACTTC. As protein: CASSNSQGSQETQYF.

This CDR3 is CASSQEQGEAFF. For the CDR3, the DNA is TGTGCCAGCAGCCAAGAACAGGGTGAAGCTTTCTTT. This chain links TRBV4-2 with TRBJ1-1; tentatively, D is TRBD1 (6 bases). CDR1 LGHNA and CDR2 YNFKEQ come from the germline V gene. The CDR3 loop spans 12 amino acids. V lost 0 bases to trimming and J lost 7 bases, with 6 bases between them.

This clonotype was seen many times. V is TRBV19 and J is TRBJ1-5, with 8 bases aligning to TRBD1. The CDR3 covers 15 residues. Trimming cost V 3 bases and J 3 bases; bases outside gene matches: 4. CDR1 and CDR2 (germline): LNHDA, SQIVND (reference sequence). CDR3 loop: CASSIGQGDNQPQHF. The CDR3, as DNA: TGTGCCAGTAGTATCGGACAGGGCGACAATCAGCCCCAGCATTTT.

This clonotype has ten or more counts. The chain links TRBV20-1 to TRBJ2-7; 7 nucleotides agree with TRBD2. V gave up 3 bases and J gave up 9 bases; unmatched junction bases: 2. Germline CDR1 is DFQATT and CDR2 is SNEGSKA (reference sequence). The CDR3 length is 10 residues. CDR3 in amino acids: CSASSGGQYF. The CDR3 nucleotides are TGCAGTGCTAGCTCGGGGGGGCAGTACTTC.

This clonotype was observed many times. The J gene is TRBJ2-7, the V gene TRBV7-2, with D possibly being TRBD2 (5 bases). The CDR3 loop spans 14 amino acids. Germline V gives CDR1 SGHTA, CDR2 FQGNSA. V gave up 5 bases and J gave up 1 base, with 12 bases separating them. Here the CDR3 DNA reads TGTGCCAGCAGCCCAGCGGCCTATTCCTACGAGCAGTACTTC. As protein: CASSPAAYSYEQYF.

Note on this clonotype: A much larger clone lies a single base off, so this may be a read error. This sequence joins TRBV19 and TRBJ2-1; no definite D call. The CDR3 runs 13 residues. The V end lost 3 bases, the J end lost 2 bases, and 5 bases lay between the germline ends. CDR1 LNHDA and CDR2 SQIVND come from the germline V gene (reference sequence). CDR3 sequence (DNA): TGTGCCAGTAGTATGCGGCCCTACAATGAGCAGTTCTTC. Its protein product is CASSMRPYNEQFF. The full variable domain, with the rest looked up from reference TRBV19 and TRBJ2-1, is DGGITQSPKYLFRKEGQNVTLSCEQNLNHDAMYWYRQDPGQGLRLIYYSQIVNDFQKGDIAEGYSVSREKKESFPLTVTSAQKNPTAFYLCASSMRPYNEQFFGPGTRLTVL.

The V call is TRBV6-5, the J call TRBJ2-5; D is perhaps TRBD1 (5 bases). The germline gives CDR1 MNHEY, CDR2 SVGAGI. This CDR3 is 15 amino acids long. Between the trimmed V and J ends, which lost 0 bases and 1 base, there was a span of 9 bases. The CDR3 region is CASSYSDTIQETQYF. In DNA form, the CDR3 reads TGTGCCAGCAGTTACTCGGACACGATCCAAGAGACCCAGTACTTC.

To note about this clonotype: Possible read error: a much larger clone is one base away. The chain is built from TRBV9 and TRBJ2-4; no clear D gene. V dropped 2 bases and J dropped 0 bases, with 9 bases sitting between them. The CDR3 covers 15 residues. Germline V gene lookup returns CDR1 SGDLS and CDR2 YYNGEE. This CDR3 reads CASSVDRLAKNIQYF. The CDR3 bases are TGTGCCAGCAGCGTTGATAGGCTAGCCAAAAACATTCAGTACTTC.

This clonotype has more than one count but fewer than ten. The V gene is TRBV4-1, the J gene TRBJ2-3, with D possibly TRBD2 on 6 matching bases. Trimming left V 4 bases short and J 2 bases short, with 25 bases between. This CDR3 has 19 residues. CDR1 and CDR2 (germline): MGHRA, YSYEKL. As DNA, the CDR3 is TGCGCCAGCAGCCTCCAGACCCGAGGAGTTGTAGCGGACACAGATACGCAGTATTTT. As protein: CASSLQTRGVVADTDTQYF.

Of note for this clonotype: This sequence may be a read error, since a much larger clone differs from it by one base. The chain recombines TRBV4-3 with TRBJ2-2, with D possibly being TRBD2 (6 bases). Germline V gives CDR1 LGHNA, CDR2 YSLEER. This CDR3 region has 17 residues. The CDR3 loop is CASCQPLEGLGTGELFF. CDR3 coding DNA: TGCGCCAGCTGCCAACCTTTGGAGGGCCTAGGTACCGGGGAGCTGTTTTTT.

This clonotype was recorded many times. The chain uses TRBV2 and TRBJ1-5, with D unresolved. Per the germline V gene, CDR1 is SNHLY and CDR2 is FYNNEI. Deletions cut 6 bases from V and 6 bases from J, with 21 bases between. The CDR3 length is 16 residues. CDR3 nucleotide sequence: TGTGCCAGCAGCCCCAGCACGGGCAGATGGACTCAGCCCCAGCATTTT. It encodes CASSPSTGRWTQPQHF.

The rearrangement uses TRBV12-3 or TRBV12-4 and TRBJ2-1, with TRBD2 identical over 10 bases. The V and J ends lost 2 bases and 6 bases, in that order; junction bases with no gene match: 4. The CDR3 runs to 15 residues. DNA of the CDR3: TGTGCCAGCAGTTTATCCCTAGCGGGGGTCAATGAGCAGTTCTTC. It is translated as CASSLSLAGVNEQFF.

With respect to this clonotype: The junction does not match germline at one end; this may be a read error. This sequence joins TRBV7-9 and TRBJ2-3; 8 bases are shared with TRBD2. This CDR3 has 15 amino acids. Germline V gene data show CDR1 as SEHNR and CDR2 as FQNEAQ (reference sequence). CDR3 amino acids: CASSPYPAGEDTRYF. The CDR3 nucleotides read TGTGCCAGCAGCCCCTACCCAGCGGGAGAAGATACGCGGTATTTT.

To note about this clonotype: It may be a read error: a sequence one base away is much more abundant. This chain connects TRBV5-5 to TRBJ2-7; D is perhaps TRBD1 or TRBD2 (5 bases each). This CDR3 is 15 amino acids long. Looked up from germline, CDR1 is SGHKS and CDR2 is YYEKEE (reference sequence). The CDR3: CASRLGPGRSYEQYF. The CDR3 coding sequence is TGTGCCAGCCGCTTGGGGCCGGGACGATCCTACGAGCAGTACTTC.

This clonotype was seen at least ten times. The rearrangement links TRBV7-2 to TRBJ2-7; 10 bases are shared with TRBD2. The CDR3 runs 14 residues. Germline loops: CDR1 SGHTA, CDR2 FQGNSA. With 4 bases clipped from V and 2 bases from J, the junction kept 2 bases outside the gene matches. DNA for the CDR3: TGTGCCAGCAGCTCACTAGCGGGGCCCTACGAGCAGTACTTC. Its protein is CASSSLAGPYEQYF.

The sample holds many counts of this clonotype. J is TRBJ2-5 and V is TRBV12-3 or TRBV12-4, with D possibly being TRBD1 or TRBD2 (6 bases each). The CDR3 loop spans 14 amino acids. The ends were cut back, 6 bases at V and 4 bases at J, with 15 bases in the middle. CDR3 nucleotide sequence: TGTGCCAGCAGCCCTACAGGGACTCTAGAGACCCAGTACTTC. Its translation: CASSPTGTLETQYF.

There are a few counts of this clonotype. The chain links TRBV12-3 or TRBV12-4 to TRBJ2-3, with D unclear. Trimming took off 7 bases at V and 3 bases at J, with 11 bases between the two ends. The CDR3 extends over 13 amino acids. The CDR3 region has the DNA TGTGCCAGCACGCCCGCGACTACAGATACGCAGTATTTT. Translation gives CASTPATTDTQYF.

The rearrangement links TRBV30 to TRBJ2-1; D assignment may be TRBD1 or TRBD2 (5 bases each). The CDR3 is 13 amino acids. Germline values: CDR1 GTSNPN, CDR2 SVGIG (reference sequence). The CDR3 loop is CIWDPGSHNEQFF. DNA of the CDR3: TGTATCTGGGACCCGGGATCCCACAATGAGCAGTTCTTC. The full variable domain, with the rest looked up from reference TRBV30 and TRBJ2-1, is SQTIHQWPATLVQPVGSPLSLECTVEGTSNPNLYWYRQAAGRGLQLLFYSVGIGQISSEVPQNLSASRPQDRQFILSSKKLLLSDSGFYLCIWDPGSHNEQFFGPGTRLTVL.

The chain joins TRBV5-1 to TRBJ2-2, with D maybe TRBD2 (6 bases). Germline V lookup: CDR1 SGHRS, CDR2 YFSETQ. CDR3 size: 17 residues. V dropped 3 bases and J dropped 4 bases, with 19 bases sitting between them. The CDR3 bases are TGCGCCAGCAGCTGTGAACCGGGACGGGGGTGCACCGGGGAGCTGTTTTTT. As protein: CASSCEPGRGCTGELFF.

This chain joins TRBV13 and TRBJ2-5; 10 nucleotides line up with TRBD2. The CDR3 length is 15 residues. V lost 5 bases, J lost 1 base, and 4 bases stayed unmatched. The germline V gene encodes CDR1 PRHDT and CDR2 FYEKMQ (reference sequence). In DNA form, the CDR3 reads TGTGCCAGCAGCCACCGACTAGCGGGCCAAGAGACCCAGTACTTC. Its protein product is CASSHRLAGQETQYF.

This clonotype was detected ten times or more. J is TRBJ2-7 and V is TRBV6-2 or TRBV6-3; D remains unclear. This CDR3 has 11 amino acids. Germline CDR1 is MNHEY and CDR2 is SVGEGT. V was cut by 8 bases and J by 5 bases, with 10 bases left in between. The CDR3 here is CASGRSDEQYF. Here the CDR3 DNA reads TGTGCCAGCGGCCGGTCTGACGAGCAGTACTTC.

The chain has TRBV4-1 and TRBJ1-2; D unclear. Trimming cost V 11 bases and J 4 bases, with 23 bases left between them. CDR3 length: 15 residues. Germline V lookup: CDR1 MGHRA, CDR2 YSYEKL. The CDR3 protein is CARRQVGLGSYGYTF. The CDR3, as DNA: TGCGCCCGCCGCCAAGTTGGTTTAGGTTCCTATGGCTACACCTTC.

This clonotype occurred many times. The chain uses TRBV6-2 or TRBV6-3 and TRBJ1-5; TRBD1 matches at 8 bases. J lost 3 bases, V lost 3 bases, and 10 bases had no gene match. Germline V gene data show CDR1 as MNHEY and CDR2 as SVGEGT. The CDR3 is 17 amino acids. CDR3 sequence: CASSYTTGTGVNQPQHF. Here the CDR3 DNA reads TGTGCCAGCAGTTATACTACCGGGACAGGCGTCAATCAGCCCCAGCATTTT.

This clonotype was picked up a small number of times. This rearrangement joins TRBV9 to TRBJ2-2; 8 bases are a match to TRBD2. The germline CDR1 and CDR2 sequences are SGDLS and YYNGEE. The length of the CDR3 is 16 residues. V shed 2 bases and J 0 bases; nucleotides not matched to a gene: 3. CDR3: CASSVSGDPNTGELFF. Here the CDR3 DNA reads TGTGCCAGCAGCGTTAGCGGGGACCCGAACACCGGGGAGCTGTTTTTT. The variable domain in full, with the rest retrieved from reference TRBV9 and TRBJ2-2, is DSGVTQTPKHLITATGQRVTLRCSPRSGDLSVYWYQQSLDQGLQFLIQYYNGEERAKGNILERFSAQQFPDLHSELNLSSLELGDSALYFCASSVSGDPNTGELFFGEGSRLTVL.

This clonotype was seen a handful of times. The CDR3 loop reads CSAAPGQVSGQPQHF. The DNA for the CDR3 is TGCAGTGCTGCCCCGGGACAGGTCTCGGGTCAGCCCCAGCATTTT. The chain joins TRBV20-1 to TRBJ1-5; TRBD1 agrees at 8 bases. Germline assignment: CDR1 DFQATT and CDR2 SNEGSKA (reference sequence). V lost 5 bases to trimming and J lost 6 bases; unmatched junction nucleotides: 12. This CDR3 spans 15 amino acids.

At least ten counts were recorded for this clonotype. This chain connects TRBV6-1 to TRBJ2-3, with a tentative D call TRBD2 (7 bases). From germline, CDR1 is MNHNS and CDR2 SASEGT. V gave up 0 bases and J gave up 4 bases, with 11 bases separating them. The CDR3 is made up of 15 amino acids. CDR3 sequence reads: CASSEAGGHADTQYF. The CDR3 DNA is TGTGCCAGCAGTGAAGCGGGGGGGCACGCAGATACGCAGTATTTT.

This clonotype came up many times. The chain couples TRBV7-9 to TRBJ1-5; D gene ambiguous. The CDR3 covers 14 residues. V shed 7 bases and J shed 0 bases, with 10 bases lying between them. Germline CDR1 and CDR2: SEHNR and FQNEAQ (reference sequence). The CDR3 is CASTTEGSNQPQHF. The CDR3 DNA follows: TGTGCCAGCACCACTGAGGGTAGCAATCAGCCCCAGCATTTT. Full variable domain (missing parts from reference TRBV7-9 and TRBJ1-5): DTGVSQNPRHKITKRGQNVTFRCDPISEHNRLYWYRQTLGQGPEFLTYFQNEAQLEKSRLLSDRFSAERPKGSFSTLEIQRTEQGDSAMYLCASTTEGSNQPQHFGDGTRLSIL.

The CDR3 sequence is CASRRETGFGQETQYF. The CDR3 DNA sequence: TGTGCCAGCAGGAGAGAGACAGGGTTTGGGCAAGAGACCCAGTACTTC. V and J are TRBV2 and TRBJ2-5, with 7 bases matching TRBD1. Germline CDR1 and CDR2: SNHLY and FYNNEI. The V gene end was trimmed by 6 bases and the J gene end by 2 bases; junction bases not matched to a gene: 12. This CDR3 region has 16 residues.

In regard to this clonotype: A much larger clone differs by one base, so this may be a read error. The J gene is TRBJ1-2, the V gene TRBV7-8; D unclear. The CDR3 runs to 16 residues. Trimming shortened V by 5 bases and J by 3 bases, and 19 bases separated the two germline ends. CDR1 and CDR2 (germline): SGHVS, FQNEAQ. CDR3 sequence: CASSPLMSTQDYGYTF. CDR3 nucleotides: TGTGCCAGCAGCCCCCTAATGAGTACTCAAGACTATGGCTACACCTTC. Combining the CDR3 with reference TRBV7-8 and TRBJ1-2 gives the whole variable domain GAGVSQSPRYKVAKRGQDVALRCDPISGHVSLFWYQQALGQGPEFLTYFQNEAQLDKSGLPSDRFFAERPEGSVSTLKIQRTQQEDSAVYLCASSPLMSTQDYGYTFGSGTRLTVV.